A selection of T cell receptor beta chains follows, all from one sample in a study of CD8+ T cells in alopecia areata. Sequencing used immunoSEQ multiplex PCR; TCRdb keeps in-frame clones, though not all of them. The table records under 70,000 clones, approximately 96% of them present only once. This specimen was CD8+ T cells sorted from blood, taken at week 0. The receptors derive from a human donor with alopecia areata. The CDR3 runs from the conserved cysteine through the conserved F or W. The D gene is left open where the match is weak. The size entry is marked missing in some rows and otherwise reads once, few, many or a size class.

j_gene	v_gene	d_gene	abundance	CDR3nt	CDR3aa
TRBJ1-4	TRBV15	-	-	TGTGCCACCAGCAGAGATCTCCCAGGGGTGTTAAGTACTAATGAAAAACTGTTTTTT	CATSRDLPGVLSTNEKLFF
TRBJ1-2	TRBV7-9	TRBD1	-	TGCGCCAGCAGCCAAGTGAGGACAGGGGGCCTAAACTATGGCTACACCTTC	CASSQVRTGGLNYGYTF
TRBJ2-3	TRBV7-6	-	-	TGTGCCAGCAGCCCAAGGGCGGCTAGCACAGATACGCAGTATTTT	CASSPRAASTDTQYF
TRBJ2-1	TRBV7-2	-	-	TGTGCCAGCAGCTTACACGGCTATGCCTACAATGAGCAGTTCTTC	CASSLHGYAYNEQFF
TRBJ2-1	TRBV7-8	TRBD1	-	TGTGCCAGCAGCTTAGAAAGGGGGCGAGTGTCCTACAATGAGCAGTTCTTC	CASSLERGRVSYNEQFF
TRBJ2-7	TRBV19	-	-	TGTGCCAGTAGCCTCCTGGACAGCACCGCCTACGAGCAGTACTTC	CASSLLDSTAYEQYF
TRBJ2-7	TRBV25-1	TRBD1	-	TGTGCCAGCAGTACAGGGACAGGCTCCTACGAGCAGTACTTC	CASSTGTGSYEQYF
TRBJ2-7	TRBV27	TRBD1	once	TGTGCCAGCAGTTTCTCTAGGACAGGGGGCTCCTACGAGCAGTACTTC	CASSFSRTGGSYEQYF
TRBJ2-7	TRBV9	TRBD1	-	TGTGCCAGCAGCGTAGAAGGAACAGGGGGATACGAGCAGTACTTC	CASSVEGTGGYEQYF
TRBJ2-5	TRBV5-5	-	-	TGTGCCAGCAGCTTGATGGGGACGCCCCTGGGGACCCAGTACTTC	CASSLMGTPLGTQYF
TRBJ2-1	TRBV5-1	-	-	TGCGCCAGCAGCCTCGCGGCAGGGGGGTACAATGAGCAGTTCTTC	CASSLAAGGYNEQFF
TRBJ1-5	TRBV19	-	-	TGTGCCAGTAGGTTCCAGAATAGCAATCAGCCCCAGCATTTT	CASRFQNSNQPQHF
TRBJ2-1	TRBV4-1	-	-	TGCGCCAGCAGCCAAGATGATGGAAACTACAATGAGCAGTTCTTC	CASSQDDGNYNEQFF
TRBJ2-7	TRBV6-5	TRBD1	-	TGTGCCAGCAGTTTCAGGGGGAGCGAGCAGTACTTC	CASSFRGSEQYF
TRBJ1-2	TRBV27	TRBD1	-	TGTGCCAGCAGTGCCGGGACAGGGGGCCGTCCTAACTATGGCTACACCTTC	CASSAGTGGRPNYGYTF
TRBJ2-7	TRBV4-1	TRBD1	-	TGCGCCAGCAGCTCCGGGACAGGGGCGACCTACGAGCAGTACTTC	CASSSGTGATYEQYF
TRBJ2-2	TRBV4-3	-	-	TGCGCCAGCAGCCAAGCTAGCAAAGGCGCCGGGGAGCTGTTTTTT	CASSQASKGAGELFF
TRBJ2-2	TRBV4-1	-	-	TGCGCCAGCAGCCTTGGATATACCGGGGAGCTGTTTTTT	CASSLGYTGELFF
TRBJ1-1	TRBV7-2	TRBD1	once	TGTGCCAGCAGCTTAGCGGGGACAGGGAGCATGAACACTGAAGCTTTCTTT	CASSLAGTGSMNTEAFF
TRBJ2-7	TRBV10-3	-	-	TGTGCCATCAGTGAGGCAGGGGCCTACGAGCAGTACTTC	CAISEAGAYEQYF
TRBJ1-5	TRBV6-1	-	-	TGTGCCAGCAGTGAAGCATGGGTAGGCAATCAGCCCCAGCATTTT	CASSEAWVGNQPQHF
TRBJ2-5	TRBV7-9	-	-	TGTGCCAGCAGCATACAAGAGACCCAGTACTTC	CASSIQETQYF
TRBJ2-4	TRBV27	-	-	TGTGCCAGCAGTTTATCGGCGTTGGCGGACATTCAGTACTTC	CASSLSALADIQYF
TRBJ2-7	TRBV29-1	-	-	TGCAGCGTTGTGGGGGGCAGATCCCTTGAAGAGCAGTACTTC	CSVVGGRSLEEQYF